Each of the 15 T cell receptor beta chains below was sequenced from the same sample in a study of T cell responses to AZD1222 COVID-19 vaccine. Sequenced by immunoSEQ multiplex PCR; TCRdb stores in-frame clones only, minus some. Found here are about 83,000 clones, 85% to 90% of them singletons; the top ten hold roughly 31%. The source was peripheral blood, collected on day 0 of AZD1222 vaccination. All receptors derive from an adult in good health.

CDR3 sequence: CASSRDRKETQYF. In DNA form, the CDR3 reads TGTGCCAGCAGTCGAGACAGAAAAGAGACCCAGTACTTC. This chain joins TRBV9 and TRBJ2-5; a possible D gene is TRBD1 (5 bases). Germline V gene sequence: CDR1 SGDLS, CDR2 YYNGEE. V lost 5 bases to trimming and J lost 3 bases, with 11 bases between them. This CDR3 has 13 residues.

The chain couples TRBV10-3 to TRBJ1-2; D gene ambiguous. Between the trimmed V and J ends, which lost 6 bases and 4 bases, there was a span of 9 bases. Germline values: CDR1 ENHRY, CDR2 SYGVKD. This CDR3 comprises 12 residues. The CDR3 DNA follows: TGTGCCATCAGCCGAAGCCTCTATGGCTACACCTTC. Residues: CAISRSLYGYTF.

V gene TRBV20-1 combines with J gene TRBJ1-4; no reliable D call. With 6 bases removed from V and 8 bases from J, the gap between germline ends came to 10 bases. The CDR3 has 11 amino acids. Per germline, CDR1 DFQATT and CDR2 SNEGSKA (reference sequence). The DNA of the CDR3 is TGCAGTGCCAAGTTATACGAAAAACTGTTTTTT. Amino acid sequence: CSAKLYEKLFF.

V is TRBV9 and J is TRBJ2-3; perhaps TRBD2 as D (6 bases). The CDR3 runs to 16 residues. Trimming pared 0 bases from V and 4 bases from J, leaving 15 bases between. Per germline, CDR1 SGDLS and CDR2 YYNGEE. The CDR3 DNA follows: TGTGCCAGCAGCGTAGTCCCGGGAGTTGGTGCAGATACGCAGTATTTT. Translated: CASSVVPGVGADTQYF.

This chain connects TRBV9 to TRBJ2-2, with TRBD2 matching 11 bases. Germline values: CDR1 SGDLS, CDR2 YYNGEE. J was trimmed by 2 bases and V by 3 bases; bases with no gene match: 21. This CDR3 is built from 22 residues. In DNA form, the CDR3 reads TGTGCCAGCAGCGCCTTCGGGGGGGCGCATAGCGGGAGGGCCTTAAACACCGGGGAGCTGTTTTTT. Translating it yields CASSAFGGAHSGRALNTGELFF. The whole variable domain, filled in from reference TRBV9 and TRBJ2-2, reads DSGVTQTPKHLITATGQRVTLRCSPRSGDLSVYWYQQSLDQGLQFLIQYYNGEERAKGNILERFSAQQFPDLHSELNLSSLELGDSALYFCASSAFGGAHSGRALNTGELFFGEGSRLTVL.

Worth noting for this clone: Other DNA variants within this sample encode the same CDR3. This sequence joins TRBV30 and TRBJ1-1, with a possible D match to TRBD1 (6 bases). The V end lost 1 base, the J end lost 5 bases, and 11 bases lay between the germline ends. CDR1 is GTSNPN, CDR2 SVGIG, per germline (reference sequence). This CDR3 is built from 13 residues. The CDR3 DNA follows: TGTGCCTGGAGTGGGGGGCGCGGGACTGAAGCTTTCTTT. It is translated as CAWSGGRGTEAFF.

CDR3 nucleotides: TGCGCCAGCAGGACAGGGAGGTACGGGAATGAGCAGTTCTTC. This encodes CASRTGRYGNEQFF. This sequence joins TRBV5-1 and TRBJ2-1; weak D call: TRBD1 (7 bases). This CDR3 is 14 amino acids long. Trimming took off 5 bases at V and 7 bases at J, with 16 bases between the two ends. Germline V gene lookup returns CDR1 SGHRS and CDR2 YFSETQ. The whole variable domain, remainder taken from reference TRBV5-1 and TRBJ2-1, is KAGVTQTPRYLIKTRGQQVTLSCSPISGHRSVSWYQQTPGQGLQFLFEYFSETQRNKGNFPGRFSGRQFSNSRSEMNVSTLELGDSALYLCASRTGRYGNEQFFGPGTRLTVL.

The gene calls are TRBV7-8 and TRBJ1-2; the D gene is possibly TRBD1 (6 bases). The V end lost 0 bases, the J end lost 3 bases, and 11 bases lay between the germline ends. There are 15 residues in the CDR3. Germline V gene lookup returns CDR1 SGHVS and CDR2 FQNEAQ. The CDR3 bases are TGTGCCAGCAGCTTAGCCGAGACAGGAGACTATGGCTACACCTTC. Amino acids: CASSLAETGDYGYTF.

V usage is TRBV5-6 and J usage is TRBJ2-1; 7 nucleotides agree with TRBD1. CDR1 and CDR2 from the germline V gene are SGHDT and YYEEEE. J gave up 7 bases and V 0 bases, and 4 bases lay outside the gene matches. This CDR3 has 14 amino acids. CDR3 bases: TGTGCCAGCAGCTTGGGCACAGGGGTTAATGAGCAGTTCTTC. Translating gives CASSLGTGVNEQFF.

This chain connects TRBV6-5 to TRBJ2-6; no definite D call. The CDR3 length is 15 residues. The V gene lost 0 bases and the J gene lost 0 bases, with 3 bases spanning the gap. Germline CDR1 is MNHEY and CDR2 is SVGAGI. CDR3 sequence: CASSYSSSGANVLTF. CDR3 nucleotide sequence: TGTGCCAGCAGTTACTCGAGCTCTGGGGCCAACGTCCTGACTTTC.

The gene calls are TRBV19 and TRBJ1-3, with D perhaps matching TRBD1 (6 bases). Trimming took 5 bases from V and 0 from J, leaving 11 bases between them. This CDR3 spans 15 amino acids. The V gene's germline CDR1 is LNHDA and CDR2 SQIVND (reference sequence). CDR3 residues: CASSASDSSGNTIYF. CDR3 coding DNA: TGTGCCAGTAGTGCCTCGGACAGCTCTGGAAACACCATATATTTT. The whole variable domain, filled in from reference TRBV19 and TRBJ1-3, reads DGGITQSPKYLFRKEGQNVTLSCEQNLNHDAMYWYRQDPGQGLRLIYYSQIVNDFQKGDIAEGYSVSREKKESFPLTVTSAQKNPTAFYLCASSASDSSGNTIYFGEGSWLTVV.

This clone appeared a single time. This chain links TRBV5-5 with TRBJ2-3; D unclear. In germline, CDR1 is SGHKS, CDR2 YYEKEE (reference sequence). V lost 0 bases and J lost 2, with 10 bases in between. CDR3 length: 15 residues. The DNA for the CDR3 is TGTGCCAGCAGCTTGGGTGGGTTAGTCACAGATACGCAGTATTTT. Translating gives CASSLGGLVTDTQYF.

The CDR3 DNA is TGTGCCAGTAGTATAGGGGGCAACACTGAAGCTTTCTTT. It specifies CASSIGGNTEAFF. The gene calls are TRBV19 and TRBJ1-1; tentatively, D is TRBD1 (5 bases). The germline CDR1 and CDR2 sequences are LNHDA and SQIVND (reference sequence). This CDR3 spans 13 amino acids. Trimming left V 1 base short and J 2 bases short, with 5 bases between.

This clone was seen only a few times. The V gene is TRBV19, the J gene TRBJ1-1; weak D call: TRBD1 (5 bases). This CDR3 has 15 residues. V was cut by 6 bases and J by 1 base, with 15 bases left in between. The germline CDR1 and CDR2 sequences are LNHDA and SQIVND (reference sequence). The DNA of the CDR3 is TGTGCCAGTAGGAATCCCGGGGGGGGGAACACTGAAGCTTTCTTT. Amino acids: CASRNPGGGNTEAFF.

The chain recombines TRBV6-2 or TRBV6-3 with TRBJ2-7, with D unresolved. CDR1 is MNHEY, CDR2 SVGEGT, per germline. The CDR3 covers 15 residues. The ends were cut back, 5 bases at V and 0 bases at J, with 14 bases in the middle. The CDR3 DNA follows: TGTGCCAGCAGTGGTCTTGCGAGGAGCTCCTACGAGCAGTACTTC. Amino acid sequence: CASSGLARSSYEQYF.